The clone carrying this TCR beta chain was recorded a few times. The antigen is not known. This entry belongs to a study of cytomegalovirus exposure and HLA in healthy donors. Study-wide results and caveats: Clonal expansion, a later analysis showed, was greater in HLA-associated TCR beta chains than in equally common others. It was likely that a cluster of highly shared sequence variants was a sequencing artifact. About 87% or about 30% of the time was how often most TCR beta V segments were productive, according to an earlier analysis.

The CDR3 has 13 residues. CDR1 is SGHRS, CDR2 YFSETQ, per germline. The V gene end was trimmed by 4 bases and the J gene end by 6 bases; junction bases not matched to a gene: 3. Primers for the PCR totalled 60 Vbeta and 13 Jbeta. TCRdb's table, derived via immunoSEQ multiplex PCR, lists solely in-frame clones and lacks some. The sample yields 100,000 to 150,000 clones, about four fifths seen once. This receptor was taken from a male donor in good health and CMV-seronegative. The V gene is TRBV5-1, the J gene TRBJ2-2, with TRBD1 matching 7 bases. Sequenced input: PBMCs. The DNA of the CDR3 is TGCGCCAGCAGCCTACAGGGGTCCGGGGAGCTGTTTTTT. Amino acids: CASSLQGSGELFF.